These 30 T cell receptor beta chains originate from one sample sequenced in a study of blood T cell repertoires in COVID-19. The table came from immunoSEQ multiplex PCR; TCRdb's copy has only in-frame clones and leaves some out. This sample has just over 250,000 clones, with about 90% found just once. The specimen sequenced was peripheral blood. The receptors were gathered from a woman in her 70s with COVID-19, enrolled during active disease.

V and J are TRBV16 and TRBJ2-7; TRBD1 matches 9 bases. Germline V CDR1 and CDR2: KGHSY, FQNENV. V lost 4 bases to trimming and J lost 7 bases; unmatched junction nucleotides: 14. The CDR3 runs to 16 residues. The CDR3 DNA follows: TGTGCCAGCAGCCCATGGGGAGAACAGGGGGCGAATGAGCAGTACTTC. Protein product: CASSPWGEQGANEQYF.

The rearrangement joins TRBV7-2 to TRBJ1-4, with a tentative D call TRBD1 (6 bases). The V gene lost 1 base and the J gene lost 7 bases, with 7 bases spanning the gap. Germline CDR1 reads SGHTA; CDR2 reads FQGNSA. The CDR3 runs to 13 residues. This chain's CDR3 is CASSLGTAEKLFF. As DNA, the CDR3 is TGTGCCAGCAGCTTAGGGACAGCTGAAAAACTGTTTTTT.

This clone was counted only a few times. The chain links TRBV20-1 to TRBJ1-4, with D perhaps matching TRBD1 (6 bases). V was trimmed by 3 bases and J by 6 bases, leaving 20 bases between them. CDR1 is DFQATT and CDR2 is SNEGSKA in the germline V gene (reference sequence). The CDR3 covers 16 residues. CDR3 DNA sequence: TGCAGTGCTAGTGGGACGGGCAGGGGCGCGTATGAAAAACTGTTTTTT. Translating gives CSASGTGRGAYEKLFF.

The gene calls are TRBV28 and TRBJ2-3; 7 positions match TRBD2. CDR1 MDHEN and CDR2 SYDVKM come from the germline V gene. V trimming: 4 bases; J trimming: 0 bases; junction bases outside the gene matches: 4. There are 15 residues in the CDR3. Here the CDR3 DNA reads TGTGCCAGCAGTTCAACTAGCGATAGCACAGATACGCAGTATTTT. Its protein product is CASSSTSDSTDTQYF.

This chain joins TRBV6-5 and TRBJ2-1; D might be TRBD1 (5 bases). Germline CDR1 and CDR2: MNHEY and SVGAGI. Between the trimmed V and J ends, which lost 6 bases and 8 bases, there was a span of 14 bases. The CDR3 spans 13 residues. CDR3 in amino acids: CASRALGVDEQFF. In DNA form, the CDR3 reads TGTGCCAGCAGGGCTTTAGGGGTAGATGAGCAGTTCTTC.

This clone occurred a few times. CDR3: CASTDRGDEQFF. DNA of the CDR3: TGTGCCAGTACCGACAGGGGCGATGAGCAGTTCTTC. This rearrangement joins TRBV19 to TRBJ2-1; 8 nucleotides align to TRBD1. The CDR3 is 12 residues long. With 7 bases clipped from V and 8 bases from J, the junction kept 4 bases outside the gene matches. The V gene's germline CDR1 is LNHDA and CDR2 SQIVND (reference sequence).

The chain links TRBV14 to TRBJ2-1, with a tentative D call TRBD2 (6 bases). V gave up 4 bases and J gave up 0 bases, with 10 bases separating them. The CDR3 totals 15 residues. Germline V gene lookup returns CDR1 SGHDN and CDR2 FVKESK. The CDR3 nucleotides are TGTGCCAGCAGCCCCGCCGGGAGCTCCTACAATGAGCAGTTCTTC. This codes for CASSPAGSSYNEQFF.

The chain recombines TRBV11-3 with TRBJ2-3; 9 bases map to TRBD2. Germline V gives CDR1 SGHNT, CDR2 YENEEA. Trimming cost V 0 bases and J 7 bases; bases outside gene matches: 11. This CDR3 contains 17 residues. CDR3 DNA: TGTGCCAGCAGCTTAGATCTGCTAGCGGGACTCCAACATACGCAGTATTTT. Protein product: CASSLDLLAGLQHTQYF.

This chain joins TRBV7-2 and TRBJ2-1; possible D gene TRBD2, 6 bases. The germline V gene encodes CDR1 SGHTA and CDR2 FQGNSA. V was shortened by 5 bases and J by 6 bases, with 14 bases between the two germline ends. CDR3 length: 14 amino acids. The CDR3 spells CASSNGRTGNEQFF. CDR3 nucleotides: TGTGCCAGCAGCAACGGGAGAACCGGCAATGAGCAGTTCTTC.

The chain links TRBV4-1 to TRBJ1-5; maybe TRBD1 (5 bases). Germline V CDR1 and CDR2: MGHRA, YSYEKL. The V end lost 1 base, the J end lost 5 bases, and 6 bases lay between the germline ends. The CDR3 spans 13 residues. This CDR3 reads CASSQAGDQPQHF. The DNA of the CDR3 is TGCGCCAGCAGCCAAGCGGGGGATCAGCCCCAGCATTTT.

The genes are TRBV6-1 and TRBJ1-6, with D uncertain. The CDR3 extends over 14 amino acids. V dropped 3 bases and J dropped 10 bases, with 13 bases sitting between them. Germline loops: CDR1 MNHNS, CDR2 SASEGT. The CDR3 loop is CASSEGRSRSPLHF. The CDR3 DNA reads TGTGCCAGCAGTGAGGGCAGGTCTCGCTCACCCCTCCACTTT.

The gene calls are TRBV4-1 and TRBJ2-1, with 13 bases identical to TRBD2. CDR3 length equals 19 residues. The V gene end was trimmed by 4 bases and the J gene end by 5 bases; junction bases not matched to a gene: 14. The germline V gene encodes CDR1 MGHRA and CDR2 YSYEKL. The CDR3 protein is CASSLSGGTSGKTDNEQFF. CDR3 nucleotides: TGCGCCAGCAGCCTCTCTGGGGGGACTAGCGGGAAGACGGACAATGAGCAGTTCTTC.

The chain carries TRBV5-6 and TRBJ1-5; tentatively, D is TRBD1 (6 bases). The CDR3 loop spans 15 amino acids. Trimming took off 2 bases at V and 3 bases at J, with 12 bases between the two ends. Germline values: CDR1 SGHDT, CDR2 YYEEEE. Here the CDR3 reads CASSFTGHTNQPQHF. In DNA, the CDR3 is TGTGCCAGCAGCTTTACGGGACATACCAATCAGCCCCAGCATTTT.

The chain's CDR3 is CASSLDRAHNEQFF. The CDR3 DNA is TGCGCCAGCAGCTTGGACAGGGCCCACAATGAGCAGTTCTTC. The chain carries TRBV5-1 and TRBJ2-1, with D tentatively TRBD1 (6 bases). The CDR3 is 14 residues long. Trimming left V 0 bases short and J 5 bases short, with 9 bases between. The germline V gene has CDR1 SGHRS and CDR2 YFSETQ.

A word on this clone: The junction departs from the called germline gene at one end, perhaps through a read error. The chain uses TRBV10-1 and TRBJ1-3, with a weak D call TRBD1 (5 bases). The CDR3 is 15 amino acids. Germline CDR1 is WNHNN and CDR2 is SYGVQD (reference sequence). The CDR3 is CARRVMRSSGNTIYF. Written as DNA, the CDR3 is TGCGCCCGCAGGGTTATGCGGAGCTCTGGAAACACCATATATTTT.

The chain uses TRBV7-3 and TRBJ2-5; tentatively, D is TRBD1 (6 bases). CDR3 size: 14 residues. The germline V and J ends were trimmed by 2 bases and 5 bases, with 12 bases remaining between them. Germline CDR1 is SGHTA and CDR2 is FQGTGA. This CDR3 reads CASSLQGLGETQYF. The CDR3 nucleotides are TGTGCCAGCAGCTTACAGGGGCTGGGGGAGACCCAGTACTTC.

The rearrangement links TRBV10-3 to TRBJ1-2, with 7 bases aligning to TRBD1. Germline V lookup: CDR1 ENHRY, CDR2 SYGVKD. V gave up 9 bases and J gave up 1 base; unmatched junction bases: 11. The CDR3 sequence is 15 residues long. This chain's CDR3 is CAIGRTGGLNYGYTF. In nucleotides, the CDR3 is TGTGCCATAGGAAGGACAGGAGGACTTAACTATGGCTACACCTTC.

The V and J genes are TRBV3-1 (or the pseudogene TRBV3-2) and TRBJ2-5; no firm D call. CDR3 length: 14 residues. Germline V CDR1 and CDR2: LGHDT, YNNKEL (reference sequence). V lost 1 base and J lost 2, with 8 bases in between. This CDR3 is CASSQGYGQETQYF. CDR3 nucleotides: TGTGCCAGCAGCCAAGGGTACGGGCAAGAGACCCAGTACTTC.

The chain has TRBV19 and TRBJ1-1, with TRBD1 matching over 11 bases. V was pared by 5 bases and J by 8 bases, with 10 bases of the junction left unmatched. The CDR3 sequence is 15 residues long. The germline gives CDR1 LNHDA, CDR2 SQIVND (reference sequence). The CDR3 is CASSPHSGTGGEAFF. The DNA of the CDR3 is TGTGCCAGTAGTCCGCACAGCGGGACAGGGGGGGAAGCTTTCTTT.

This chain joins TRBV5-1 and TRBJ2-7; a possible D gene is TRBD2 (5 bases). This CDR3 comprises 14 residues. Deletions cut 1 base from V and 5 bases from J, with 13 bases between. CDR1 and CDR2 (germline): SGHRS, YFSETQ. The CDR3 loop is CASSLRGLSDEQYF. For the CDR3, the DNA is TGCGCCAGCAGCTTGCGGGGATTAAGCGACGAGCAGTACTTC.

This clone has only a few counts. The chain is built from TRBV25-1 and TRBJ2-7; no firm D call. V was shortened by 5 bases and J by 7 bases, with 9 bases between the two germline ends. Germline lookup yields CDR1 MGHDK and CDR2 SYGVNS. The CDR3 consists of 11 residues. The CDR3 sequence: CASSSVREQYF. CDR3 DNA sequence: TGTGCCAGCAGTTCGGTGCGGGAGCAGTACTTC.

The chain carries TRBV10-3 and TRBJ2-5; TRBD2 is a possible D gene (6 bases). Germline V gene data show CDR1 as ENHRY and CDR2 as SYGVKD. The V gene lost 9 bases and the J gene lost 1 base, with 15 bases spanning the gap. This CDR3 contains 14 residues. In nucleotides, the CDR3 is TGTGCCATAGGGGCTAGCGCCTCCCAAGAGACCCAGTACTTC. It yields the protein CAIGASASQETQYF.

The chain uses TRBV30 and TRBJ1-6; TRBD1 aligns across 8 bases. Germline CDR1 GTSNPN, CDR2 SVGIG (reference sequence). J gave up 9 bases and V 2 bases, and 6 bases lay outside the gene matches. This CDR3 is built from 14 residues. In DNA form, the CDR3 reads TGTGCCTGGAGTCTGGACAGGGAGGGTTCACCCCTCCACTTT. Its translation is CAWSLDREGSPLHF. Full variable domain (missing parts from reference TRBV30 and TRBJ1-6): SQTIHQWPATLVQPVGSPLSLECTVEGTSNPNLYWYRQAAGRGLQLLFYSVGIGQISSEVPQNLSASRPQDRQFILSSKKLLLSDSGFYLCAWSLDREGSPLHFGNGTRLTVT.

V usage is TRBV27 and J usage is TRBJ2-7; 8 positions match TRBD1. Germline assignment: CDR1 MNHEY and CDR2 SMNVEV (reference sequence). The V segment lost 3 bases and the J segment 9 bases; nucleotides outside the gene matches: 7. This CDR3 comprises 13 residues. The CDR3 here is CASSFGQGAAQYF. DNA for the CDR3: TGTGCCAGCAGTTTTGGTCAGGGGGCGGCGCAGTACTTC.

The chain joins TRBV18 to TRBJ2-5; 12 bases fit TRBD2. This CDR3 is 16 amino acids long. J gave up 5 bases and V 5 bases, and 9 bases lay outside the gene matches. Germline CDR1 is KGHSH and CDR2 is LQKENI. DNA for the CDR3: TGTGCCAGCTCAAGACTAGCGGGAGTGTTTATTGAGACCCAGTACTTC. Protein: CASSRLAGVFIETQYF.

CDR3 sequence reads: CASSVGGVQETQYF. The CDR3 DNA follows: TGTGCCAGTAGTGTGGGAGGAGTTCAAGAGACCCAGTACTTC. The chain links TRBV19 to TRBJ2-5, with D tentatively TRBD2 (6 bases). The germline gives CDR1 LNHDA, CDR2 SQIVND (reference sequence). Trimming took 5 bases from V and 2 from J, leaving 12 bases between them. The CDR3 length is 14 residues.

This chain uses TRBV12-3 or TRBV12-4 with TRBJ1-1, with 11 bases that match TRBD1. V lost 6 bases and J lost 6; bases outside the gene matches: 3. CDR3 length: 13 amino acids. In DNA, the CDR3 is TGTGCCAGCAGGGGACAGGGGGACGCTGAAGCTTTCTTT. Translated, it gives CASRGQGDAEAFF.

The rearrangement uses TRBV19 and TRBJ1-6; tentative D call: TRBD1 (6 bases). Trimming removed 11 bases at V and 9 bases at J, with 17 bases between. The V gene's germline CDR1 is LNHDA and CDR2 SQIVND (reference sequence). CDR3 length equals 13 residues. CDR3 amino acids: CAGVAGASSPLHF. The DNA for the CDR3 is TGTGCCGGGGTGGCAGGGGCGAGTTCACCCCTCCACTTT.

The chain has TRBV30 and TRBJ1-3; TRBD1 agrees at 10 bases. The V gene's germline CDR1 is GTSNPN and CDR2 SVGIG (reference sequence). The CDR3 runs 16 residues. Germline trimming cut 1 base from V and 3 bases from J; bases unmatched to any gene: 6. The DNA of the CDR3 is TGTGCCTGGAGTGCGGGACAGGGGCTACATGGAAACACCATATATTTT. Protein: CAWSAGQGLHGNTIYF.

V and J are TRBV28 and TRBJ2-7; D is unclear. There are 12 residues in the CDR3. Germline-derived CDR1 and CDR2 are MDHEN and SYDVKM. Trimming took 7 bases from V and 1 from J, leaving 8 bases between them. CDR3 protein: CASTSLSYEQYF. The CDR3 DNA sequence: TGTGCCAGCACGAGCCTGTCCTACGAGCAGTACTTC.